The rows below give T cell receptor beta chains drawn from one sample of a study of cytomegalovirus exposure and HLA in healthy donors. Method: immunoSEQ multiplex PCR; TCRdb's copy keeps in-frame clones and lacks some. The repertoire holds roughly 80,000 clones, with over 70% as singletons. The sequencing sample was made of PBMCs. These receptors originate from a woman in her 40s in good health and CMV-seronegative. The CDR3 runs from the conserved cysteine through the conserved F or W. D genes are given only for firm matches. Size is omitted from some rows. Given values are once, few, many or a class for expanded clones.

clone_size j_call d_call v_call cdr3_aa cdr3_nt
NA TRBJ2-5 TRBD1 TRBV11-2 CASGDSLQETQYF TGTGCCAGCGGGGACAGCCTCCAAGAGACCCAGTACTTC
NA TRBJ1-2 TRBD1 TRBV9 CASSVAGQNYGYTF TGTGCCAGCAGCGTAGCGGGACAGAACTATGGCTACACCTTC
NA TRBJ2-1 TRBD2 TRBV11-2 CASSQTSGGRVGQFF TGTGCCAGCAGCCAAACTAGCGGGGGGAGGGTGGGGCAGTTCTTC
NA TRBJ2-7 NA TRBV11-2 CASSHSTGSPYEQYF TGTGCCAGCAGCCACAGTACGGGATCCCCCTACGAGCAGTACTTC
NA TRBJ1-6 TRBD1 TRBV2 CASSTGTGRSPLHF TGTGCCAGCAGTACCGGGACAGGGCGTTCACCCCTCCACTTT
NA TRBJ2-7 TRBD2 TRBV5-1 CASSMDALAGEDEQYF TGCGCCAGCAGCATGGATGCCTTAGCGGGAGAGGACGAGCAGTACTTC
NA TRBJ2-3 NA TRBV4-1 CASSQVAGTTDTQYF TGCGCCAGCAGCCAAGTTGCGGGCACCACAGATACGCAGTATTTT
NA TRBJ1-3 NA TRBV2 CASSENSPGAGNTIYF TGTGCCAGCAGTGAGAACAGTCCGGGGGCTGGAAACACCATATATTTT
few TRBJ2-7 NA TRBV7-9 CASSSSGDPSYEQYF TGTGCCAGCAGCTCCTCAGGGGATCCCTCCTACGAGCAGTACTTC
NA TRBJ2-7 TRBD2 TRBV6-1 CASSEPGLADYEQYF TGTGCCAGCAGTGAACCGGGACTAGCGGACTACGAGCAGTACTTC
NA TRBJ1-1 NA TRBV10-2 CASGKGEAFF TGCGCCAGCGGGAAGGGGGAAGCTTTCTTT
NA TRBJ2-6 TRBD2 TRBV2 CASIGRKGSSGGASGGANVLTF TGTGCCAGCATAGGAAGAAAAGGTTCCAGCGGGGGGGCATCTGGTGGGGCCAACGTCCTGACTTTC
once TRBJ1-3 TRBD1 TRBV7-9 CASSEPGQGTKNSGNTIYF TGTGCCAGCAGCGAGCCGGGACAGGGGACAAAGAACTCTGGAAACACCATATATTTT
NA TRBJ1-4 NA TRBV19 CASSLQIATNEKLFF TGTGCCAGTAGTTTACAGATTGCAACTAATGAAAAACTGTTTTTT
few TRBJ2-3 NA TRBV5-5 CASSLLQDGDTQYF TGTGCCAGCAGCTTGCTTCAGGATGGAGATACGCAGTATTTT
NA TRBJ2-2 TRBD1 TRBV27 CASRPQGEGFAGELFF TGTGCCAGCAGACCGCAGGGGGAAGGTTTCGCCGGGGAGCTGTTTTTT
few TRBJ1-2 NA TRBV11-1 CASSFDSNYGYTF TGTGCCAGCAGCTTCGACAGTAACTATGGCTACACCTTC
NA TRBJ2-1 TRBD2 TRBV19 CASSIVAGEGSDEQFF TGTGCCAGTAGTATAGTAGCGGGAGAGGGTTCGGATGAGCAGTTCTTC
NA TRBJ1-1 NA TRBV12-5 CASGFHGQDTEAFF TGTGCTAGTGGTTTCCACGGACAAGACACTGAAGCTTTCTTT
NA TRBJ2-4 TRBD2 TRBV5-6 CASGVLAGDQYF TGTGCCAGCGGGGTTTTAGCGGGGGACCAGTACTTC
NA TRBJ1-2 TRBD1 TRBV6-5 CASRPNRGREGYTF TGTGCCAGCAGACCCAACAGGGGGAGGGAGGGCTACACCTTC
NA TRBJ2-3 NA TRBV30 CAWTRQTVTFTDTQYF TGTGCCTGGACCCGGCAGACAGTTACCTTCACAGATACGCAGTATTTT
NA TRBJ2-1 TRBD1 TRBV7-3 CASSSKGQAPSGQFF TGTGCCAGCAGCTCTAAGGGACAGGCGCCTAGTGGGCAGTTCTTC
once TRBJ2-7 NA TRBV11-3 CASSGGTAGTYEQYF TGCGCCAGCAGCGGAGGGACAGCTGGGACCTACGAGCAGTACTTC
NA TRBJ2-7 TRBD2 TRBV6-6 CASSYYAREGYEQYF TGTGCCAGCAGTTACTATGCCAGGGAGGGGTACGAGCAGTACTTC
once TRBJ1-2 NA TRBV7-3 CASSLSGLIGYTF TGTGCCAGCAGCTTATCAGGGCTGATAGGCTACACCTTC